The clone carrying this T cell receptor beta chain has a count of ten or more. Its target is unknown. This sample's time point: newly diagnosed GD, antithyroid drugs for less than 3 months. Isolated PBMC RNA provided the starting material for the TCR library. Peripheral blood, 7 to 9.5 milliliters per patient, was collected in EDTA tubes. Library construction for TCR beta used iRepertoire HTBI primers and Arm-PCR of CDR3 regions. In TCRdb, the multiplex PCR reads were re-called with MiXCR into one record per CDR3 protein. This sample has roughly 410,000 distinct CDR3 sequences, with over 12% found just once. CDR3 length: 14 residues. Trimming took 5 bases from V and 3 from J; bases not matched to a gene: 5. Germline CDR1 reads MNHEY; CDR2 reads SMNVEV (reference sequence). These data come from a study of regulatory T cells in long-lasting Graves disease. Study findings and constraints: Newly diagnosed disease favored TRBV20-1 and TRBJ2-1 over persistent disease. Limited sample numbers may have lowered accuracy.

The data were also submitted as part of a second study, on T cells in Graves' hyperthyroidism and ophthalmopathy. From that second work: Researchers found most expanded thyroid clonotypes above 0.001 in blood as well.

The specimen was peripheral blood mononuclear cells (PBMCs), collected at new diagnosis, from a patient treated with antithyroid drugs. V and J are TRBV27 and TRBJ1-2; 8 positions match TRBD1. This clonotype was sampled from a woman in her thirties or forties with Graves disease. For the CDR3, the DNA is TGTGCCAGCAGTCTTGGACAGGGCCACTATGGCTACACCTTC. This codes for CASSLGQGHYGYTF.